Listed below are T cell receptor beta chains from one sample, sequenced in a study of blood T cell repertoires in COVID-19. Clones were sequenced by immunoSEQ multiplex PCR, and TCRdb holds only the in-frame ones, with some missing. The sample has about 210,000 clones; roughly 82% are singletons. The sample was peripheral blood. The receptors were gathered from a woman aged 55-70 years with COVID-19, enrolled during active disease. Each CDR3 is given with its conserved first and last residue. D genes are given only for firm matches. Size values are once, few and many counts, or a class for expanded clones, and some rows have none.

d_gene: TRBD2
abundance: NA
j_gene: TRBJ2-3
v_gene: TRBV5-5
CDR3aa: CASSLTGTSGRSDTQYF
CDR3nt: TGTGCCAGCAGCTTAACCGGGACTAGCGGGAGGTCAGATACGCAGTATTTT

d_gene: NA
abundance: NA
j_gene: TRBJ2-1
v_gene: TRBV19
CDR3aa: CASSTPQGWHNEQFF
CDR3nt: TGTGCCAGTAGTACGCCTCAGGGGTGGCATAATGAGCAGTTCTTC

d_gene: TRBD1
abundance: NA
j_gene: TRBJ1-2
v_gene: TRBV28
CDR3aa: CASRPGTAWGYTF
CDR3nt: TGTGCCAGCAGGCCCGGGACAGCCTGGGGCTACACCTTC

d_gene: TRBD2
abundance: NA
j_gene: TRBJ2-5
v_gene: TRBV24-1
CDR3aa: CATSDLMGGGETQYF
CDR3nt: TGTGCCACCAGTGATTTGATGGGGGGGGGAGAGACCCAGTACTTC

d_gene: TRBD1
abundance: NA
j_gene: TRBJ1-2
v_gene: TRBV5-6
CDR3aa: CASSVDRGNLYGYTF
CDR3nt: TGTGCCAGCAGCGTGGACAGGGGCAACCTCTATGGCTACACCTTC

d_gene: TRBD2
abundance: NA
j_gene: TRBJ2-1
v_gene: TRBV9
CDR3aa: CASSPRLAGDYNEQFF
CDR3nt: TGTGCCAGCAGCCCCCGACTAGCGGGAGACTACAATGAGCAGTTCTTC

d_gene: NA
abundance: few
j_gene: TRBJ2-3
v_gene: TRBV5-1
CDR3aa: CASSLRGMGSDTQYF
CDR3nt: TGCGCCAGCAGCTTGAGAGGGATGGGGTCAGATACGCAGTATTTT

d_gene: TRBD2
abundance: few
j_gene: TRBJ2-5
v_gene: TRBV6-1
CDR3aa: CASSEGLAGVWETQYF
CDR3nt: TGTGCCAGCAGTGAGGGACTAGCGGGAGTATGGGAGACCCAGTACTTC

d_gene: NA
abundance: NA
j_gene: TRBJ2-3
v_gene: TRBV6-1
CDR3aa: CASSERGLLSSTDTQYF
CDR3nt: TGTGCCAGCAGTGAAAGGGGCCTACTATCTAGCACAGATACGCAGTATTTT

d_gene: TRBD1
abundance: NA
j_gene: TRBJ1-1
v_gene: TRBV27
CDR3aa: CASSSKTQGYTEAFF
CDR3nt: TGTGCCAGCAGTTCTAAAACACAGGGGTACACTGAAGCTTTCTTT

d_gene: TRBD1
abundance: NA
j_gene: TRBJ2-7
v_gene: TRBV7-2
CDR3aa: CASSLLGQGAYEQYF
CDR3nt: TGTGCCAGCAGTTTGTTGGGACAGGGGGCCTACGAGCAGTACTTC

d_gene: NA
abundance: NA
j_gene: TRBJ2-1
v_gene: TRBV7-3
CDR3aa: CASSRSVSSYNEQFF
CDR3nt: TGTGCCAGCAGCCGCAGCGTAAGCTCCTACAATGAGCAGTTCTTC

d_gene: TRBD1
abundance: many
j_gene: TRBJ2-3
v_gene: TRBV10-3
CDR3aa: CAIRLGTDTDTQYF
CDR3nt: TGTGCCATCAGACTAGGGACAGACACAGATACGCAGTATTTT

d_gene: TRBD2
abundance: NA
j_gene: TRBJ2-2
v_gene: TRBV6-1
CDR3aa: CASRPTSGSGELFF
CDR3nt: TGTGCCAGCAGACCTACTAGCGGGAGCGGGGAGCTGTTTTTT

d_gene: TRBD1
abundance: NA
j_gene: TRBJ2-2
v_gene: TRBV19
CDR3aa: CASSRDSQTGELFF
CDR3nt: TGTGCCAGTAGCCGGGACAGTCAAACCGGGGAGCTGTTTTTT

d_gene: TRBD2
abundance: once
j_gene: TRBJ2-1
v_gene: TRBV3-1/TRBV3-2
CDR3aa: CASSRLALHEQFF
CDR3nt: TGTGCCAGCAGCCGACTAGCGCTACATGAGCAGTTCTTC

d_gene: TRBD1
abundance: NA
j_gene: TRBJ1-5
v_gene: TRBV9
CDR3aa: CASSVDPGGAQHF
CDR3nt: TGTGCCAGCAGCGTAGACCCAGGGGGAGCCCAGCATTTT

d_gene: TRBD1
abundance: NA
j_gene: TRBJ2-3
v_gene: TRBV4-2
CDR3aa: CASSLSGTGSTDTQYF
CDR3nt: TGTGCCAGCAGCCTGTCCGGGACAGGGTCCACAGATACGCAGTATTTT

d_gene: TRBD1
abundance: once
j_gene: TRBJ1-5
v_gene: TRBV6-5
CDR3aa: CASSRTGGNQPQHF
CDR3nt: TGTGCCAGCTCTCGGACAGGGGGCAATCAGCCCCAGCATTTT

d_gene: NA
abundance: NA
j_gene: TRBJ1-3
v_gene: TRBV7-9
CDR3aa: CASSLTASGNTIYF
CDR3nt: TGTGCCAGCAGCTTAACAGCCTCTGGAAACACCATATATTTT

d_gene: NA
abundance: NA
j_gene: TRBJ1-3
v_gene: TRBV6-6
CDR3aa: CASSRGAGARGGSGNTIYF
CDR3nt: TGTGCCAGCAGTCGTGGGGCGGGGGCGCGAGGAGGCTCTGGAAACACCATATATTTT

d_gene: NA
abundance: NA
j_gene: TRBJ2-3
v_gene: TRBV3-1/TRBV3-2
CDR3aa: CASSHSVSVGGGDTQYF
CDR3nt: TGTGCCAGCAGCCATAGTGTCAGTGTGGGGGGAGGAGATACGCAGTATTTT

d_gene: TRBD2
abundance: NA
j_gene: TRBJ2-5
v_gene: TRBV28
CDR3aa: CASSSASGYQETQYF
CDR3nt: TGTGCCAGCAGTTCGGCTAGCGGGTACCAAGAGACCCAGTACTTC

d_gene: TRBD1
abundance: once
j_gene: TRBJ2-2
v_gene: TRBV29-1
CDR3aa: CSVEEQDRATGELFF
CDR3nt: TGCAGCGTTGAAGAACAGGACAGGGCAACCGGGGAGCTGTTTTTT

d_gene: TRBD1
abundance: NA
j_gene: TRBJ1-5
v_gene: TRBV19
CDR3aa: CAVTGGGNQPQHF
CDR3nt: TGTGCTGTAACAGGGGGCGGAAATCAGCCCCAGCATTTT

d_gene: NA
abundance: NA
j_gene: TRBJ2-1
v_gene: TRBV4-2
CDR3aa: CASSQDYRDEQFF
CDR3nt: TGTGCCAGCAGCCAAGATTACAGGGATGAGCAGTTCTTC

d_gene: TRBD1
abundance: few
j_gene: TRBJ2-3
v_gene: TRBV19
CDR3aa: CASSGNRGDTQYF
CDR3nt: TGTGCCAGTAGTGGGAACAGGGGAGATACGCAGTATTTT

d_gene: NA
abundance: NA
j_gene: TRBJ2-2
v_gene: TRBV6-5
CDR3aa: CASSYSPQINTGELFF
CDR3nt: TGTGCCAGCAGTTACTCCCCCCAAATTAACACCGGGGAGCTGTTTTTT

d_gene: NA
abundance: NA
j_gene: TRBJ2-1
v_gene: TRBV29-1
CDR3aa: CSVGVSGDNEQFF
CDR3nt: TGCAGCGTTGGTGTTAGCGGAGACAATGAGCAGTTCTTC

d_gene: TRBD2
abundance: NA
j_gene: TRBJ2-5
v_gene: TRBV7-2
CDR3aa: CASSTGGLAEETQYF
CDR3nt: TGTGCCAGCAGCACAGGGGGACTAGCGGAAGAGACCCAGTACTTC